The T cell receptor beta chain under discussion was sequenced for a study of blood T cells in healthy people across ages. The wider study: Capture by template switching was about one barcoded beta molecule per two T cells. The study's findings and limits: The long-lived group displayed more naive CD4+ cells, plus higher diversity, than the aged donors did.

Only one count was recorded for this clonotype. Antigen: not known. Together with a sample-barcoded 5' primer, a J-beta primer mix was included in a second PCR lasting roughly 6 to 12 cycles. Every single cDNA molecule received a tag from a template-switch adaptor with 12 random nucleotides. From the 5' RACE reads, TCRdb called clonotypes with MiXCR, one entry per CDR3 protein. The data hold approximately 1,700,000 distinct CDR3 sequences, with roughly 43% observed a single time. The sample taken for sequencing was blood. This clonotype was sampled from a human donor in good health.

The DNA for the CDR3 is TGTGCCATCAGTGTGAGAGGATCCTACAATGAGCAGTTCTTC. Its protein is CAISVRGSYNEQFF. V gene TRBV10-3 combines with J gene TRBJ2-1; D remains unclear. Germline lookup yields CDR1 ENHRY and CDR2 SYGVKD. V lost 4 bases to trimming and J lost 1 base, with 8 bases between them. The CDR3 extends over 14 amino acids.